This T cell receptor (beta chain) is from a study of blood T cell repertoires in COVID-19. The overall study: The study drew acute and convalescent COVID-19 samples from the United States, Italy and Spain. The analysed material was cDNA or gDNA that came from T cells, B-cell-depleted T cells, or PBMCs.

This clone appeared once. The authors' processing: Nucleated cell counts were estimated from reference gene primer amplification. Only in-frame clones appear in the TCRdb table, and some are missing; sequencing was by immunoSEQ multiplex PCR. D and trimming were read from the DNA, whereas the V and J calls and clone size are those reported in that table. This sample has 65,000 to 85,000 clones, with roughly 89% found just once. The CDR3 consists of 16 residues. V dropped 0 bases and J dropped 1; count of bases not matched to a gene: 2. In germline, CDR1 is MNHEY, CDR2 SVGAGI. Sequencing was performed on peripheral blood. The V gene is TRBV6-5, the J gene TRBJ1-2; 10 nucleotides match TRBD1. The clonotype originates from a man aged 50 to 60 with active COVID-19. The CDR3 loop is CASSYSTGGDNYGYTF. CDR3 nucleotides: TGTGCCAGCAGTTACTCGACAGGGGGCGATAACTATGGCTACACCTTC.